These 14 T cell receptor beta chains originate from one sample sequenced in a study of blood T cell repertoires in COVID-19. Libraries were prepared by immunoSEQ multiplex PCR; TCRdb keeps only in-frame clonotypes and omits some of them. The table lists more than 350,000 clones, around 91% of them singletons. The sequenced sample was PBMCs or T cells enriched from blood (not recorded which). The receptors originated from a man between 18 and 29 years old who had recovered from COVID-19.

The chain carries TRBV14 and TRBJ1-3; 9 bases match TRBD1. In germline, CDR1 is SGHDN, CDR2 FVKESK. The CDR3 consists of 15 residues. Trimming cost V 3 bases and J 2 bases; bases outside gene matches: 2. CDR3 protein: CASSQWTGAGNTIYF. Written as DNA, the CDR3 is TGTGCCAGCAGCCAGTGGACAGGGGCTGGAAACACCATATATTTT. The entire variable domain, with the rest obtained from reference TRBV14 and TRBJ1-3, is as follows: EAGVTQFPSHSVIEKGQTVTLRCDPISGHDNLYWYRRVMGKEIKFLLHFVKESKQDESGMPNNRFLAERTGGTYSTLKVQPAELEDSGVYFCASSQWTGAGNTIYFGEGSWLTVV.

V is TRBV23-1 and J is TRBJ2-5; D may be TRBD2 (6 bases). TRBV23-1 is treated as an ORF (open reading frame) with a function not yet certain. V was pared by 2 bases and J by 5 bases, with 27 bases between. The CDR3 contains 19 residues. CDR3 nucleotide sequence: TGCGCCAGCAGTCAAGGTTGGCACTCTTTGTGGGGGGAAAGCGAGACCCAGTACTTC. The encoded protein is CASSQGWHSLWGESETQYF.

The chain's CDR3 is CASSLIAGTNNEQFF. In nucleotides, the CDR3 is TGTGCCAGCAGCTTAATAGCGGGGACTAACAATGAGCAGTTCTTC. V is TRBV7-3 and J is TRBJ2-1; 8 bases are shared with TRBD2. The CDR3 runs to 15 residues. V lost 1 base, J lost 5 bases, and 4 bases stayed unmatched. Per the germline V gene, CDR1 is SGHTA and CDR2 is FQGTGA.

The chain couples TRBV2 to TRBJ2-3; D is possibly TRBD1 (5 bases). Germline values: CDR1 SNHLY, CDR2 FYNNEI. V was clipped by 9 bases and J by 0 bases, with 13 bases between them. This CDR3 contains 14 residues. CDR3 sequence reads: CASQGPFSTDTQYF. In nucleotides, the CDR3 is TGTGCCAGTCAGGGCCCCTTTAGCACAGATACGCAGTATTTT.

The rearrangement uses TRBV11-3 and TRBJ2-1, with 7 bases lining up with TRBD1. V was pared by 3 bases and J by 9 bases, with 5 bases of the junction left unmatched. The CDR3 spans 13 residues. The germline CDR1 and CDR2 sequences are SGHNT and YENEEA. CDR3 amino acids: CASSFSTGPEQFF. The CDR3 coding sequence is TGTGCCAGCAGCTTCTCGACAGGGCCTGAGCAGTTCTTC.

The rearrangement links TRBV19 to TRBJ1-1; D gene uncertain. CDR3 size: 16 residues. Germline V lookup: CDR1 LNHDA, CDR2 SQIVND (reference sequence). V was shortened by 7 bases and J by 0 bases, with 18 bases between the two germline ends. CDR3 region: CASTTLSSAVNTEAFF. CDR3 bases: TGTGCCAGTACCACACTAAGTAGTGCCGTGAACACTGAAGCTTTCTTT.

The chain combines TRBV11-1 with TRBJ1-1; D remains unclear. Looked up from germline, CDR1 is SGHAT and CDR2 is FQDESV (reference sequence). The CDR3 has 13 residues. V lost 4 bases and J lost 5, with 11 bases in between. The CDR3 loop is CASSSRGGTEAFF. The DNA of the CDR3 is TGTGCCAGCAGCTCGCGGGGAGGAACTGAAGCTTTCTTT.

In its sample, this clone was seen once. V is TRBV15 and J is TRBJ1-6, with 7 bases that match TRBD1. The V gene's germline CDR1 is LNHNV and CDR2 YYDKDF (reference sequence). The ends lost 4 bases at V and 10 bases at J; junction bases unmatched: 7. The CDR3 extends over 14 amino acids. The CDR3 loop is CATSIDRVLSPLHF. DNA of the CDR3: TGTGCCACCAGCATTGACAGGGTCCTGTCACCCCTCCACTTT.

The chain is built from TRBV3-1 (or the pseudogene TRBV3-2) and TRBJ1-6; 8 positions agree with TRBD1. The trim removed 1 base at V and 7 bases at J, leaving 12 bases unmatched. The CDR3 consists of 18 residues. CDR1 is LGHDT, CDR2 YNNKEL, per germline (reference sequence). CDR3 residues: CASSQGSQSQGANSPLHF. CDR3 coding DNA: TGTGCCAGCAGCCAAGGTAGTCAGTCGCAGGGGGCAAATTCACCCCTCCACTTT.

The rearrangement joins TRBV7-9 to TRBJ2-7; D call uncertain. Trimming removed 6 bases at V and 4 bases at J, with 13 bases between. The CDR3 is made up of 13 amino acids. Germline values: CDR1 SEHNR, CDR2 FQNEAQ (reference sequence). The CDR3 DNA reads as TGTGCCAGCAGTCACCTATCTATGTACGAGCAGTACTTC. Protein: CASSHLSMYEQYF.

This chain joins TRBV4-3 and TRBJ2-1; D remains unclear. Trimming removed 0 bases from V and 4 bases from J, with 10 bases in between. Germline-derived CDR1 and CDR2 are LGHNA and YSLEER. The CDR3 spans 15 residues. Here the CDR3 reads CASSQDRPGYNEQFF. CDR3 nucleotides: TGCGCCAGCAGCCAAGACCGTCCGGGTTACAATGAGCAGTTCTTC.

The chain joins TRBV5-6 to TRBJ1-2; maybe TRBD1 (5 bases). Looked up from germline, CDR1 is SGHDT and CDR2 is YYEEEE. Deletions cut 0 bases from V and 2 bases from J, with 11 bases between. The CDR3 spans 15 residues. The CDR3 nucleotides read TGTGCCAGCAGCTTGGGAGGAGGGGTGAACTATGGCTACACCTTC. Encoded protein: CASSLGGGVNYGYTF.

This chain uses TRBV7-6 with TRBJ2-5, with D perhaps matching TRBD1 (6 bases). Germline CDR1 and CDR2: SGHVS and FNYEAQ. This CDR3 comprises 16 residues. With 5 bases removed from V and 5 bases from J, the gap between germline ends came to 21 bases. Here the CDR3 DNA reads TGTGCCAGCAGCGGGGCGAGCGGAGACCAGGGGGAGACCCAGTACTTC. Encoded protein: CASSGASGDQGETQYF.

This rearrangement joins TRBV5-1 to TRBJ1-4, with D uncertain. The CDR3 is made up of 11 amino acids. V lost 4 bases and J lost 8, with 6 bases in between. Germline V gives CDR1 SGHRS, CDR2 YFSETQ. As DNA, the CDR3 is TGCGCCAGCAGCGAGGGCGAAAAACTGTTTTTT. Translated, it gives CASSEGEKLFF. The full variable domain, rest sourced from reference TRBV5-1 and TRBJ1-4, is KAGVTQTPRYLIKTRGQQVTLSCSPISGHRSVSWYQQTPGQGLQFLFEYFSETQRNKGNFPGRFSGRQFSNSRSEMNVSTLELGDSALYLCASSEGEKLFFGSGTQLSVL.